This T cell receptor beta chain was found in a study of T-cell reconstitution after alpha-beta-depleted transplantation in children. Study conclusions and caveats: Day-60 TCRbeta diversity that was high in some patients was derived from surviving recipient T cells and thymic progenitors. The authors attributed T-cell counts and diversity one year after transplant mostly to newly produced T cells. Several hundred expanded graft clones reportedly were the source of alpha-beta T cells about two months after transplant.

This clonotype has a count of ten or more. No antigen is known for it. The CDR3 is 14 residues long. The ends were cut back, 0 bases at V and 0 bases at J, with 5 bases in the middle. Unique molecular identifiers were incorporated during preparation of the TCRbeta library. TCRdb re-called the PCR reads through MiXCR, storing one row per CDR3 protein. This sample has 200,000 to 250,000 distinct CDR3 sequences, with approximately 10% found just once. The source of this sequence is a child under three years old with acute myeloid leukemia, due to receive a stem cell transplant. Sequenced material: PBMCs, taken before TCRalphabeta/CD19-depleted stem cell transplant. This sequence joins TRBV12-3 or TRBV12-4 and TRBJ1-1; D is uncertain. The CDR3 DNA follows: TGTGCCAGCAGTTTAGCCGAATTGAACACTGAAGCTTTCTTT. Amino acid sequence: CASSLAELNTEAFF.